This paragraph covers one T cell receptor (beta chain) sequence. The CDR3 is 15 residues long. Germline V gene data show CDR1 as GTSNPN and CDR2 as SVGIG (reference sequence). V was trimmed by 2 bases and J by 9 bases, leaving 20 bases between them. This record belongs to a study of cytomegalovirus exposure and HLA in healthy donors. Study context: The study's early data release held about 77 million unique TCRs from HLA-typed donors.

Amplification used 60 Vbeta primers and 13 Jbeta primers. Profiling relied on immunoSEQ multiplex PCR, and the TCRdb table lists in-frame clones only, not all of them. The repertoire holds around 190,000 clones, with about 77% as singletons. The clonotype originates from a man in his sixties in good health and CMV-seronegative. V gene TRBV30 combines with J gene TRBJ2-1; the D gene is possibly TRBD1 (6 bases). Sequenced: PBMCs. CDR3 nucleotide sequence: TGTGCCTGGAGTAGGGATGTAGCGCAGGGGATTGAGCAGTTCTTC. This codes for CAWSRDVAQGIEQFF.